Presented here are 31 T cell receptor beta chains from one specimen sequenced in a study of shared clonotypes between healthy human individuals. Profiled with immunoSEQ multiplex PCR; TCRdb holds only in-frame clones, not every one. The sample lists some 2.4 million clones, approximately 94% seen once, with around 0.4% in the top ten. Input material: naive CD4+ T cells from PBMCs. The subset is: CD45RA+ positively selected. The receptors here all came from a man between 18 and 35 years old in good health. Some clones in this sample may be carry-over from other donors' samples.

The CDR3 protein is CAWSNNQPETQYF. The DNA for the CDR3 is TGTGCCTGGAGTAATAACCAGCCCGAGACCCAGTACTTC. V gene TRBV30 combines with J gene TRBJ2-5; D unresolved. Looked up from germline, CDR1 is GTSNPN and CDR2 is SVGIG (reference sequence). The V end lost 2 bases, the J end lost 5 bases, and 12 bases lay between the germline ends. There are 13 residues in the CDR3. Complete variable domain (other parts from reference TRBV30 and TRBJ2-5): SQTIHQWPATLVQPVGSPLSLECTVEGTSNPNLYWYRQAAGRGLQLLFYSVGIGQISSEVPQNLSASRPQDRQFILSSKKLLLSDSGFYLCAWSNNQPETQYFGPGTRLLVL.

The V gene is TRBV15, the J gene TRBJ2-7; 8 bases match TRBD1. Trimming took 3 bases from V and 6 from J; bases not matched to a gene: 22. Germline loops: CDR1 LNHNV, CDR2 YYDKDF (reference sequence). The CDR3 consists of 19 residues. CDR3 DNA sequence: TGTGCCACCAGCAGGATGCGACAGGGGCGTTTAGATAGGATGGCCGAGCAGTACTTC. This codes for CATSRMRQGRLDRMAEQYF.

The chain has TRBV6-1 and TRBJ2-7, with 11 bases fitting TRBD2. Germline V gives CDR1 MNHNS, CDR2 SASEGT. J was trimmed by 1 base and V by 1 base; bases with no gene match: 12. The CDR3 is 19 amino acids. The CDR3 bases are TGTGCCAGCAGTGAAGGGGGGGGACTAGCGGACCATAGGTCCTACGAGCAGTACTTC. Its translation is CASSEGGGLADHRSYEQYF.

Of note for this clone: The same CDR3 arises from other DNA sequences in this sample as well. The gene calls are TRBV30 and TRBJ1-5; D not resolved. The CDR3 runs to 13 residues. Per germline, CDR1 GTSNPN and CDR2 SVGIG (reference sequence). Trimming left V 1 base short and J 0 bases short, with 4 bases between. The CDR3 DNA follows: TGTGCCTGGAGTGAGGATAGCAATCAGCCCCAGCATTTT. As protein: CAWSEDSNQPQHF.

On this clone itself: Other DNA sequences in the same sample also yield this CDR3. The V and J genes are TRBV7-9 and TRBJ1-5; D call uncertain. CDR1 and CDR2 from the germline V gene are SEHNR and FQNEAQ (reference sequence). The ends were cut back, 1 base at V and 4 bases at J, with 5 bases in the middle. The CDR3 loop spans 13 amino acids. Here the CDR3 DNA reads TGTGCCAGCAGCTTAGGGACGAATCAGCCCCAGCATTTT. This encodes CASSLGTNQPQHF.

The V call is TRBV7-3, the J call TRBJ1-1; weak D call: TRBD1 (5 bases). The length of the CDR3 is 14 residues. Looked up from germline, CDR1 is SGHTA and CDR2 is FQGTGA. V was shortened by 7 bases and J by 4 bases, with 16 bases between the two germline ends. The CDR3 spells CASTPGGTSTEAFF. In nucleotides, the CDR3 is TGTGCCAGCACCCCTGGGGGGACCAGCACTGAAGCTTTCTTT.

CDR3 nucleotides: TGTGCCAGCAGTAGGGACGCCTACAATCAGCCCCAGCATTTT. Protein sequence: CASSRDAYNQPQHF. This rearrangement joins TRBV6-5 to TRBJ1-5, with a tentative D call TRBD1 (5 bases). Germline-derived CDR1 and CDR2 are MNHEY and SVGAGI. The CDR3 has 14 residues. Trimming took 5 bases from V and 3 from J, leaving 11 bases between them.

The V call is TRBV4-1, the J call TRBJ2-7; D might be TRBD1 (5 bases). The CDR3 runs 12 residues. CDR1 is MGHRA and CDR2 is YSYEKL in the germline V gene. With 6 bases removed from V and 7 bases from J, the gap between germline ends came to 13 bases. This CDR3 is CASSSREREQYF. CDR3 nucleotides: TGCGCCAGCAGTTCCAGGGAAAGGGAGCAGTACTTC.

As DNA, the CDR3 is TGTGCCATCAGGGGACAGGGGAGCACTGAAGCTTTCTTT. The encoded protein is CAIRGQGSTEAFF. The V and J genes are TRBV10-3 and TRBJ1-1, with 10 positions matching TRBD1. CDR3 length: 13 amino acids. V lost 6 bases and J lost 4; bases outside the gene matches: 2. CDR1 ENHRY and CDR2 SYGVKD come from the germline V gene.

The chain combines TRBV30 with TRBJ2-2; 8 bases agree with TRBD2. The V gene's germline CDR1 is GTSNPN and CDR2 SVGIG (reference sequence). Trimming cost V 5 bases and J 4 bases; bases outside gene matches: 9. The CDR3 sequence is 15 residues long. CDR3 coding DNA: TGTGCCTGGGCCCGGACTAGCCTGAGCACCGGGGAGCTGTTTTTT. Its translation is CAWARTSLSTGELFF.

Notes on this clone: Other DNA sequences in the sample encode the same CDR3. This rearrangement joins TRBV7-2 to TRBJ2-5; TRBD1 aligns across 8 bases. This CDR3 contains 14 residues. The ends lost 2 bases at V and 4 bases at J; junction bases unmatched: 3. CDR1 is SGHTA, CDR2 FQGNSA, per germline. CDR3 in amino acids: CASSLQGARETQYF. CDR3 coding DNA: TGTGCCAGCAGCTTACAGGGGGCGCGAGAGACCCAGTACTTC.

This chain uses TRBV4-3 with TRBJ2-2; 7 nucleotides align to TRBD1. Unmatched junction bases numbered 3, after V lost 1 base and J lost 1 base. CDR1 and CDR2 (germline): LGHNA, YSLEER. The CDR3 extends over 16 amino acids. CDR3 loop: CASSQVGDRNTGELFF. For the CDR3, the DNA is TGCGCCAGCAGCCAAGTTGGGGACAGGAACACCGGGGAGCTGTTTTTT.

J is TRBJ2-6 and V is TRBV5-1, with 7 bases that match TRBD1. This CDR3 has 20 residues. CDR1 SGHRS and CDR2 YFSETQ come from the germline V gene. The ends lost 0 bases at V and 0 bases at J; junction bases unmatched: 12. The CDR3 nucleotides are TGCGCCAGCAGCTTGGGACAGGGAACAGGAAAATACTCTGGGGCCAACGTCCTGACTTTC. This sequence encodes CASSLGQGTGKYSGANVLTF.

This clone was counted once. J is TRBJ2-2 and V is TRBV6-1, with D possibly matching TRBD1 (5 bases). The CDR3 extends over 15 amino acids. Germline loops: CDR1 MNHNS, CDR2 SASEGT. With 3 bases removed from V and 3 bases from J, the gap between germline ends came to 11 bases. In DNA, the CDR3 is TGTGCCAGCAGTGACAGGGCCTGGGACACCGGGGAGCTGTTTTTT. It codes for CASSDRAWDTGELFF.

The chain combines TRBV4-1 with TRBJ1-5; no firm D call. With 5 bases removed from V and 3 bases from J, the gap between germline ends came to 11 bases. The CDR3 has 14 amino acids. Per the germline V gene, CDR1 is MGHRA and CDR2 is YSYEKL. The CDR3 region is CASSYDGNNQPQHF. The CDR3 nucleotides are TGCGCCAGCAGCTACGACGGCAACAATCAGCCCCAGCATTTT.

This chain links TRBV28 with TRBJ2-7; tentatively, D is TRBD2 (5 bases). Germline-derived CDR1 and CDR2 are MDHEN and SYDVKM. The V gene lost 5 bases and the J gene lost 5 bases, with 22 bases spanning the gap. CDR3 size: 16 residues. This CDR3 is CASSSAFQLRVDEQYF. The CDR3, as DNA: TGTGCCAGCAGTAGCGCATTTCAATTGAGGGTCGACGAGCAGTACTTC.

V is TRBV9 and J is TRBJ2-5, with D possibly matching TRBD2 (5 bases). Germline V gives CDR1 SGDLS, CDR2 YYNGEE. The length of the CDR3 is 13 residues. Trimming removed 0 bases from V and 9 bases from J, with 12 bases in between. The CDR3 is CASSVAGPGAQYF. The DNA for the CDR3 is TGTGCCAGCAGCGTAGCCGGGCCCGGGGCCCAGTACTTC.

The chain is built from TRBV28 and TRBJ2-5; D gene uncertain. Per germline, CDR1 MDHEN and CDR2 SYDVKM. The CDR3 consists of 12 residues. Deletions cut 3 bases from V and 6 bases from J, with 8 bases between. The CDR3 protein is CASSFRAKTQYF. DNA of the CDR3: TGTGCCAGCAGTTTCCGGGCGAAGACCCAGTACTTC.

The chain carries TRBV7-3 and TRBJ2-3; unclear D gene. This CDR3 spans 14 amino acids. Trimming left V 1 base short and J 3 bases short, with 8 bases between. The germline V gene encodes CDR1 SGHTA and CDR2 FQGTGA. CDR3 in amino acids: CASSLKRATDTQYF. CDR3 bases: TGTGCCAGCAGCTTAAAAAGGGCAACAGATACGCAGTATTTT.

V usage is TRBV28 and J usage is TRBJ2-1; 8 bases are shared with TRBD2. Germline assignment: CDR1 MDHEN and CDR2 SYDVKM. The junction had 6 bases not matched to a gene; V was cut back by 1 base and J by 4 bases. The length of the CDR3 is 16 residues. DNA of the CDR3: TGTGCCAGCAGTTTATCCGGCGGGGGGAGATACAATGAGCAGTTCTTC. Protein: CASSLSGGGRYNEQFF.

V usage is TRBV5-1 and J usage is TRBJ2-5; 11 positions match TRBD1. The V segment lost 3 bases and the J segment 4 bases; nucleotides outside the gene matches: 8. The CDR3 runs 16 residues. CDR1 is SGHRS and CDR2 is YFSETQ in the germline V gene. The CDR3 bases are TGCGCCAGCAGCTGGAAACAGGGACAGGGGGGAGAGACCCAGTACTTC. This encodes CASSWKQGQGGETQYF.

The DNA for the CDR3 is TGTGCCAGCAGCATCCCCGGGGAGCAGTTCTTC. Its translation is CASSIPGEQFF. V is TRBV5-6 and J is TRBJ2-1, with D unresolved. The CDR3 totals 11 residues. Germline V CDR1 and CDR2: SGHDT, YYEEEE. V was pared by 4 bases and J by 10 bases, with 9 bases between.

This rearrangement joins TRBV19 to TRBJ2-3, with TRBD2 identical over 9 bases. This CDR3 has 17 residues. Germline CDR1 LNHDA, CDR2 SQIVND (reference sequence). The trim removed 4 bases at V and 2 bases at J, leaving 10 bases unmatched. The CDR3 is CASSTFFAGGLTDTQYF. In nucleotides, the CDR3 is TGTGCCAGTAGTACCTTCTTCGCGGGAGGGCTCACAGATACGCAGTATTTT.

The genes are TRBV5-6 and TRBJ1-1; 9 bases agree with TRBD1. The CDR3 covers 14 residues. Germline V lookup: CDR1 SGHDT, CDR2 YYEEEE. Unmatched junction bases numbered 6, after V lost 5 bases and J lost 4 bases. CDR3 sequence reads: CASSRRQGGTEAFF. The CDR3 bases are TGTGCCAGCAGTCGCCGACAGGGGGGCACTGAAGCTTTCTTT.

The chain's CDR3 is CASTTSNYGYTF. The CDR3 DNA reads as TGTGCCAGCACTACCTCTAACTATGGCTACACCTTC. V usage is TRBV9 and J usage is TRBJ1-2; no firm D call. V was cut by 6 bases and J by 0 bases, with 6 bases left in between. The germline CDR1 and CDR2 sequences are SGDLS and YYNGEE. CDR3 length equals 12 residues.

The rearrangement links TRBV6-6 to TRBJ2-1; TRBD2 matches at 7 bases. J was trimmed by 8 bases and V by 5 bases; bases with no gene match: 3. The germline V gene encodes CDR1 MNHNY and CDR2 SVGAGI (reference sequence). The length of the CDR3 is 12 residues. The CDR3 loop reads CASSSGTYEQFF. In DNA form, the CDR3 reads TGTGCCAGCAGTAGCGGGACCTATGAGCAGTTCTTC.

This clone was counted once. This chain links TRBV7-2 with TRBJ2-3; 9 bases match TRBD2. V trimming: 5 bases; J trimming: 0 bases; junction bases outside the gene matches: 6. The germline CDR1 and CDR2 sequences are SGHTA and FQGNSA. This CDR3 is built from 16 residues. The CDR3 protein is CASSKGAGGSTDTQYF. DNA for the CDR3: TGTGCCAGCAGCAAAGGGGCGGGAGGGAGCACAGATACGCAGTATTTT.

The chain is built from TRBV14 and TRBJ1-2; 8 nucleotides match TRBD1. Trimming at V came to 4 bases and at J to 8 bases, leaving 6 bases not matched to a gene. Per germline, CDR1 SGHDN and CDR2 FVKESK. CDR3 size: 13 residues. The CDR3 sequence is CASSPGQGGGYTF. The CDR3 nucleotides read TGTGCCAGCAGCCCAGGACAGGGCGGGGGCTACACCTTC.

This chain joins TRBV14 and TRBJ2-2; D is uncertain. Per germline, CDR1 SGHDN and CDR2 FVKESK. Deletions cut 4 bases from V and 7 bases from J, with 10 bases between. CDR3 size: 13 residues. CDR3 loop: CASSPEKVGELFF. DNA of the CDR3: TGTGCCAGCAGCCCCGAGAAGGTCGGGGAGCTGTTTTTT. Full variable domain (missing parts from reference TRBV14 and TRBJ2-2): EAGVTQFPSHSVIEKGQTVTLRCDPISGHDNLYWYRRVMGKEIKFLLHFVKESKQDESGMPNNRFLAERTGGTYSTLKVQPAELEDSGVYFCASSPEKVGELFFGEGSRLTVL.

The V and J genes are TRBV28 and TRBJ2-4; 7 bases map to TRBD2. Germline assignment: CDR1 MDHEN and CDR2 SYDVKM. CDR3 length: 17 amino acids. The ends lost 5 bases at V and 0 bases at J; junction bases unmatched: 10. CDR3 coding DNA: TGTGCCAGCAGTGACGACGGACTAGGGCTAGCCAAAAACATTCAGTACTTC. Protein product: CASSDDGLGLAKNIQYF.

This CDR3 is CASSRGANVLTF. CDR3 sequence (DNA): TGTGCCAGCAGCCGCGGGGCCAACGTCCTGACTTTC. The rearrangement links TRBV2 to TRBJ2-6; D is unresolved. This CDR3 is 12 amino acids long. Trimming cost V 6 bases and J 4 bases, with 4 bases left between them. Germline V gene data show CDR1 as SNHLY and CDR2 as FYNNEI.